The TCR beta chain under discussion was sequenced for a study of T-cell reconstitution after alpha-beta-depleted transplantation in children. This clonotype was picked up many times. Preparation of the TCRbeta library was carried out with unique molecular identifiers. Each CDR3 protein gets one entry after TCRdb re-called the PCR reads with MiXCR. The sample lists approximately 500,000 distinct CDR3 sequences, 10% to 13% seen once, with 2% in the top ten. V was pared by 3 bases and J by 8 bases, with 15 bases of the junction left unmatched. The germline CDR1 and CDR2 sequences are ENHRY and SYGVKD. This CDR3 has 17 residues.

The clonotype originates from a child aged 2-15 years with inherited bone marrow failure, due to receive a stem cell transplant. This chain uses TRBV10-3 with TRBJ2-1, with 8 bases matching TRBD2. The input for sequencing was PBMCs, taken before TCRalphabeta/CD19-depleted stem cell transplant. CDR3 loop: CAISEERLGAGGDEQFF. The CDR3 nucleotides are TGTGCCATCAGTGAAGAAAGGCTCGGGGCGGGGGGCGATGAGCAGTTCTTC.